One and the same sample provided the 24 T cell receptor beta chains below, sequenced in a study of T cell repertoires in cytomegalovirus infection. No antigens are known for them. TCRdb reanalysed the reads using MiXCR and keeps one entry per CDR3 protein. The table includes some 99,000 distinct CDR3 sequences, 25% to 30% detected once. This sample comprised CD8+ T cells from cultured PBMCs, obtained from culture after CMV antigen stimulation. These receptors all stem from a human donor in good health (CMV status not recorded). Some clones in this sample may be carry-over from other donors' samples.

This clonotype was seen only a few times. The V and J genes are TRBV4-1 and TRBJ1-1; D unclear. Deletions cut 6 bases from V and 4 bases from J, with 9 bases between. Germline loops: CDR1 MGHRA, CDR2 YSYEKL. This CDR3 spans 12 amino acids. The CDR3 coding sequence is TGCGCCAGCAGTCGTTCGAGCACTGAAGCTTTCTTT. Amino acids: CASSRSSTEAFF.

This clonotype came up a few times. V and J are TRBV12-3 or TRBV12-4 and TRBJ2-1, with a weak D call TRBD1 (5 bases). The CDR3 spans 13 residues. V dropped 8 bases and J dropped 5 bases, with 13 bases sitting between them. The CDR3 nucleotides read TGTGCCAGCGGTCAGGGAAGTAACAATGAGCAGTTCTTC. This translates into CASGQGSNNEQFF.

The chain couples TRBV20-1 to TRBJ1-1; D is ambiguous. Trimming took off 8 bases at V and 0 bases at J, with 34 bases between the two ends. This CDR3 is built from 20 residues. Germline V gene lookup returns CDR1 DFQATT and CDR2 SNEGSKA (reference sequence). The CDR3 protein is CSTILPDPIYGRDMNTEAFF. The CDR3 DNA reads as TGCAGTACTATCCTCCCGGACCCGATTTACGGACGTGACATGAACACTGAAGCTTTCTTT.

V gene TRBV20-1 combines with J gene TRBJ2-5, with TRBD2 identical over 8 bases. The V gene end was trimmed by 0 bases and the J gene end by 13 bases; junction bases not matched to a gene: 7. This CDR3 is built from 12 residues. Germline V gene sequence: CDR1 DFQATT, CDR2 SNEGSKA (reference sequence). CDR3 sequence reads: CSARDGLAFTYF. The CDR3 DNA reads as TGCAGTGCTAGAGATGGACTAGCCTTTACGTACTTC.

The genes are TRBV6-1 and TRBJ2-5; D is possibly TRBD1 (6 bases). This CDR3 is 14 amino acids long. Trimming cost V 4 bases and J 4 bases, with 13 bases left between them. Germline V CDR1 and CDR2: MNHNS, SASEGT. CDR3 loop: CASSVLDRPETQYF. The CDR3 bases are TGTGCCAGCAGTGTACTAGACAGGCCAGAGACCCAGTACTTC.

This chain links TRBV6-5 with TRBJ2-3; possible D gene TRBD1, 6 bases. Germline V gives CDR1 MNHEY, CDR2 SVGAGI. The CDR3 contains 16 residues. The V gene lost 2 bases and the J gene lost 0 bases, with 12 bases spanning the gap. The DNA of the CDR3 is TGTGCCAGCAGTTACCTAGGGACAAGTAGCACAGATACGCAGTATTTT. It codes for CASSYLGTSSTDTQYF.

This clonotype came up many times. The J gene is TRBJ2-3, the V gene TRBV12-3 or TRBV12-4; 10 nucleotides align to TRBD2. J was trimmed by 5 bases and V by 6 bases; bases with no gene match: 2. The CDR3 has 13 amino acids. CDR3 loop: CASRAGGEDTQYF. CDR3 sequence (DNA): TGTGCCAGCAGAGCGGGGGGGGAAGATACGCAGTATTTT.

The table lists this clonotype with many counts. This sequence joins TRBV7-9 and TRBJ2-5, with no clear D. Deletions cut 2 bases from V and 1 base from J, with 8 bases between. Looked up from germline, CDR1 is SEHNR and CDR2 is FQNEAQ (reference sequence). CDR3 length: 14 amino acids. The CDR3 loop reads CASSLSGGQETQYF. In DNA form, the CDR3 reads TGTGCCAGCAGCTTATCGGGCGGCCAAGAGACCCAGTACTTC.

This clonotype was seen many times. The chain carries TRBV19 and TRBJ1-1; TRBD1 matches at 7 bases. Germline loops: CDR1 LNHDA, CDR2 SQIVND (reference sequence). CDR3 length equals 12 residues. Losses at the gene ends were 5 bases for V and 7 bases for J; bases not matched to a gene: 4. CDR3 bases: TGTGCCAGTAGTTGGGACAGTTTTGAAGCTTTCTTT. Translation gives CASSWDSFEAFF.

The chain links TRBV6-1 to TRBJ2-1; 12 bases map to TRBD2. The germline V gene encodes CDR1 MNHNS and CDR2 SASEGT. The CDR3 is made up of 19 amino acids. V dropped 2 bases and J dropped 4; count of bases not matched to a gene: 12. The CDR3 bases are TGTGCCAGCAGTGAACTTATATGGCTAGCGGGGGGGGGATACAATGAGCAGTTCTTC. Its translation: CASSELIWLAGGGYNEQFF.

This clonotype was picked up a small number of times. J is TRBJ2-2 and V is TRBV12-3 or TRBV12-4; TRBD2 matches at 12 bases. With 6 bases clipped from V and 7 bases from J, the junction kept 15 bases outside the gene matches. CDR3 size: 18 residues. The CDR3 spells CASSLKHLAGGPFGELFF. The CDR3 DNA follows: TGTGCCAGCAGCTTAAAGCACCTAGCGGGGGGGCCGTTCGGGGAGCTGTTTTTT.

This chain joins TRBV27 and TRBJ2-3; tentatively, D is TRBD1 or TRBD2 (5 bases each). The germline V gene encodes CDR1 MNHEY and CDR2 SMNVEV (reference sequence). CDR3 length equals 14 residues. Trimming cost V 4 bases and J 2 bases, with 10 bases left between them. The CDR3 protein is CASSWDAYTDTQYF. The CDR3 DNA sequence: TGTGCCAGCAGTTGGGACGCTTACACAGATACGCAGTATTTT.

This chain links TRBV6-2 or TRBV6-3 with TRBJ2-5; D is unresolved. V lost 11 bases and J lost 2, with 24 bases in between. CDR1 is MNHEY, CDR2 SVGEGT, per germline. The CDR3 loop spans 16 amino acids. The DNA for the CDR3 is TGTGCCGTACTAACTCCGTCCAGATCATCACAAGAGACCCAGTACTTC. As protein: CAVLTPSRSSQETQYF.

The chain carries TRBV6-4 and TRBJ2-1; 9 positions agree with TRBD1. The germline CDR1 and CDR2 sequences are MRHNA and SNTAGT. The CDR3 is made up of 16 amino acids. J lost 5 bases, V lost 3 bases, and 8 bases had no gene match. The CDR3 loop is CASSEDRDRVDNEQFF. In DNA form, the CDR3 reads TGTGCCAGCAGTGAGGACCGGGACAGGGTCGACAATGAGCAGTTCTTC.

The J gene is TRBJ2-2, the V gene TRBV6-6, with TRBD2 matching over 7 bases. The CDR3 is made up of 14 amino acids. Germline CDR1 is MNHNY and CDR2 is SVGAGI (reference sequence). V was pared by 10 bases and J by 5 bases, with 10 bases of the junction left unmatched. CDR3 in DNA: TGTGCCATCCTTCCCCTCGGGGGGACCGGGGAGCTGTTTTTT. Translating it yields CAILPLGGTGELFF.

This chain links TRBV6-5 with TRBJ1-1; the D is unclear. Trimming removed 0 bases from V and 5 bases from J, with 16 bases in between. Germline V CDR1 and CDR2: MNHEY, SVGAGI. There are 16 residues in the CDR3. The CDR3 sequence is CASSYSIGEGGTEAFF. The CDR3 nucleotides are TGTGCCAGCAGTTACTCGATTGGCGAAGGAGGGACTGAAGCTTTCTTT.

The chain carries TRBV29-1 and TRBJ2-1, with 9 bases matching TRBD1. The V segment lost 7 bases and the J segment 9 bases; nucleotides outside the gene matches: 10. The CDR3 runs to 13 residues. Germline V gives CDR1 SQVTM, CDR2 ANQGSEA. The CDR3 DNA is TGCAGCGCGAGAATTACAGGGGGCGCTGAGCAGTTCTTC. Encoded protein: CSARITGGAEQFF.

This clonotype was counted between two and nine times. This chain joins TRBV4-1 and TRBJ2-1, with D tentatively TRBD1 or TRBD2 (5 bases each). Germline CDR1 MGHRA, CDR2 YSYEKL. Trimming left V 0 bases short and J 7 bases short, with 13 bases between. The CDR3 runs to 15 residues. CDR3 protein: CASSQDPAGANEQFF. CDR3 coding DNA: TGCGCCAGCAGCCAAGATCCTGCCGGGGCGAATGAGCAGTTCTTC.

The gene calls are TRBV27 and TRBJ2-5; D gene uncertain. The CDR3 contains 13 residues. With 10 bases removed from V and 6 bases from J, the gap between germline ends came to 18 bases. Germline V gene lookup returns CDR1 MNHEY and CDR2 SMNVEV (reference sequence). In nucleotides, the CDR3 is TGTGCCACCAAAGGAGCGTCAAGGAAGACCCAGTACTTC. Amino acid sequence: CATKGASRKTQYF.

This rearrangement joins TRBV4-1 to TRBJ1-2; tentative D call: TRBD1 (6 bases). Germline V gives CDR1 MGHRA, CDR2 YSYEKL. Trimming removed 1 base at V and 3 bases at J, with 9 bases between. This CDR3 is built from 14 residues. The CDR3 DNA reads TGCGCCAGCAGCCAAGGGACAGCCTACTATGGCTACACCTTC. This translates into CASSQGTAYYGYTF.

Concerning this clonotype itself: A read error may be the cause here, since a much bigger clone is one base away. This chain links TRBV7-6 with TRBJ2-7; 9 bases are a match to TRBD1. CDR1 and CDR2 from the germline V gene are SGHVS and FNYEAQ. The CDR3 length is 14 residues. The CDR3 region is CTSSDGQGLYEQYF. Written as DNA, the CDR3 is TGTACCAGCAGCGACGGACAGGGGCTCTACGAGCAGTACTTC.

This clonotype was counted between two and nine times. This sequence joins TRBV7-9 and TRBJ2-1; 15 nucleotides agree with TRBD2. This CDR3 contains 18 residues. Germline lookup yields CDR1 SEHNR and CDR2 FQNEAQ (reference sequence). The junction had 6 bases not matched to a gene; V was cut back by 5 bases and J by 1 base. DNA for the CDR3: TGTGCCAGCAGCCTCAGGACTAGCGGGGGGGCGTCCTACAATGAGCAGTTCTTC. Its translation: CASSLRTSGGASYNEQFF.

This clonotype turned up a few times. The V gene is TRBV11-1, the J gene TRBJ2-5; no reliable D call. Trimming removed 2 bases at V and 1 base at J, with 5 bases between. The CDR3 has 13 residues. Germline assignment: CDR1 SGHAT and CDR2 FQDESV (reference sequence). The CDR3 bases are TGTGCCAGCAGCTTACAGATCCAAGAGACCCAGTACTTC. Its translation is CASSLQIQETQYF. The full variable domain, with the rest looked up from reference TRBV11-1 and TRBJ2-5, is EAEVAQSPRYKITEKSQAVAFWCDPISGHATLYWYRQILGQGPELLVQFQDESVVDDSQLPKDRFSAERLKGVDSTLKIQPAELGDSAMYLCASSLQIQETQYFGPGTRLLVL.

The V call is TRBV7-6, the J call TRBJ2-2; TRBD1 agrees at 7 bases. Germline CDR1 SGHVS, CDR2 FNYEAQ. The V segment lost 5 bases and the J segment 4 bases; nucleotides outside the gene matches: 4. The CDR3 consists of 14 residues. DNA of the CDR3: TGTGCCAGCAGCCTAGGGGGCCTCACCGGGGAGCTGTTTTTT. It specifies CASSLGGLTGELFF.